The 13 T cell receptor beta chains listed next were all sequenced from one sample in a study of T cells in Graves' hyperthyroidism and ophthalmopathy. The CDR3 regions of TCR beta were amplified from RNA transcripts. Initially, a first-round RT-PCR of the TCR CDR3 employed the HTBI primer set. Using its own MiXCR run on the multiplex PCR reads, TCRdb lists one record per CDR3 protein. The sample carries hundreds of thousands of distinct CDR3 sequences, approximately 24% recorded once. Material: blood. The receptors shown here come from a woman aged 25 to 45 with Graves' ophthalmopathy.

The chain couples TRBV20-1 to TRBJ2-7; possibly TRBD1 for D (6 bases). Germline-derived CDR1 and CDR2 are DFQATT and SNEGSKA (reference sequence). Trimming stripped 7 bases from V and 1 base from J, with 17 bases between. The CDR3 runs 14 residues. CDR3 residues: CSVTTQDRSYEQYF. The CDR3 nucleotides are TGCAGTGTTACCACCCAGGACAGATCCTACGAGCAGTACTTC.

Only a few counts were recorded for this clonotype. The chain links TRBV6-1 to TRBJ1-1, with 9 bases matching TRBD1. The CDR3 is made up of 12 amino acids. Germline-derived CDR1 and CDR2 are MNHNS and SASEGT. The CDR3, as DNA: TGTGCTACCGGGACAGGGATGACTGAAGCTTTCTTT. Translating it yields CATGTGMTEAFF.

The sample holds many counts of this clonotype. J is TRBJ2-7 and V is TRBV12-3 or TRBV12-4; 8 bases line up with TRBD1. The CDR3 runs 13 residues. With 6 bases clipped from V and 6 bases from J, the junction kept 7 bases outside the gene matches. The CDR3 region is CASSSITGGEQYF. CDR3 sequence (DNA): TGTGCCAGCAGCTCCATCACAGGGGGCGAGCAGTACTTC.

The sample holds many counts of this clonotype. The gene calls are TRBV7-8 and TRBJ1-1; D gene uncertain. The V gene's germline CDR1 is SGHVS and CDR2 FQNEAQ. This CDR3 contains 16 residues. The V end lost 5 bases, the J end lost 0 bases, and 16 bases lay between the germline ends. The CDR3 nucleotides read TGTGCCAGCAGCCTTAGGGAAGGGTACTTGAACACTGAAGCTTTCTTT. Amino acid sequence: CASSLREGYLNTEAFF. Looking up the rest from reference TRBV7-8 and TRBJ1-1 gives the full variable domain: GAGVSQSPRYKVAKRGQDVALRCDPISGHVSLFWYQQALGQGPEFLTYFQNEAQLDKSGLPSDRFFAERPEGSVSTLKIQRTQQEDSAVYLCASSLREGYLNTEAFFGQGTRLTVV.

V gene TRBV6-1 combines with J gene TRBJ2-6; TRBD1 matches at 12 bases. The germline V gene has CDR1 MNHNS and CDR2 SASEGT. Trimming at V came to 6 bases and at J to 6 bases, leaving 6 bases not matched to a gene. This CDR3 spans 16 amino acids. CDR3 nucleotide sequence: TGTGCCAGCAGCCGGGACAGGGGGCGCGAGGCCAACGTCCTGACTTTC. This codes for CASSRDRGREANVLTF.

A word on this clonotype: Without the conserved terminal phenylalanine or tryptophan, this CDR3 likely stems from a read error. The chain has TRBV6-1 and TRBJ1-2, with 8 bases matching TRBD1. V dropped 6 bases and J dropped 5; count of bases not matched to a gene: 5. The CDR3 has 13 amino acids. CDR1 is MNHNS, CDR2 SASEGT, per germline. In nucleotides, the CDR3 is TGTGCCAGCAGATCGACAGGGGAATATGGCTACACCTAC. This codes for CASRSTGEYGYTY.

This clonotype was detected many times. The chain has TRBV27 and TRBJ2-5; 10 bases match TRBD2. Germline V gives CDR1 MNHEY, CDR2 SMNVEV (reference sequence). The CDR3 extends over 16 amino acids. After removal of 4 bases from V and 6 bases from J, the junction contained 11 bases not matched to a gene. In DNA form, the CDR3 reads TGTGCCAGCAGTTCCCCTGTAGCGGGGGGTTCCCAGACCCAGTACTTC. Protein: CASSSPVAGGSQTQYF.

This clonotype was observed at least ten times. Given a much more abundant clone one base away, this may be a read error. The chain recombines TRBV7-9 with TRBJ1-1; D is ambiguous. The CDR3 covers 15 residues. The germline V gene encodes CDR1 SEHNR and CDR2 FQNEAQ (reference sequence). Trimming removed 5 bases from V and 1 base from J, with 14 bases in between. In DNA form, the CDR3 reads TGTGCCAGCAGCCCATTCAGCCCAAAGAACACTGAAGCTTTCTTT. It encodes CASSPFSPKNTEAFF.

This clonotype was detected ten times or more. This chain uses TRBV11-2 with TRBJ1-1, with 7 bases identical to TRBD1. The ends lost 5 bases at V and 5 bases at J; junction bases unmatched: 14. This CDR3 is 16 amino acids long. Germline V lookup: CDR1 SGHAT, CDR2 FQNNGV. The CDR3 DNA is TGTGCCAGCAGCCATTTCGAGGTAGGGGGCAGGACTGAAGCTTTCTTT. It is translated as CASSHFEVGGRTEAFF.

This clonotype was counted many times. This sequence joins TRBV30 and TRBJ1-5; 7 bases are a match to TRBD1. V gave up 0 bases and J gave up 5 bases; unmatched junction bases: 1. The CDR3 runs to 13 residues. Germline V CDR1 and CDR2: GTSNPN, SVGIG (reference sequence). The chain's CDR3 is CAWSVTGDQPQHF. The CDR3 DNA reads as TGTGCCTGGAGTGTAACAGGGGATCAGCCCCAGCATTTT.

This clonotype was seen many times. The chain recombines TRBV7-9 with TRBJ1-1; D uncertain. CDR1 and CDR2 from the germline V gene are SEHNR and FQNEAQ (reference sequence). There are 11 residues in the CDR3. Trimming removed 7 bases at V and 4 bases at J, with 7 bases between. The CDR3 sequence is CASTLGTEAFF. The DNA for the CDR3 is TGTGCCAGCACCCTTGGCACTGAAGCTTTCTTT. The complete variable domain, with remaining parts taken from reference TRBV7-9 and TRBJ1-1, reads DTGVSQNPRHKITKRGQNVTFRCDPISEHNRLYWYRQTLGQGPEFLTYFQNEAQLEKSRLLSDRFSAERPKGSFSTLEIQRTEQGDSAMYLCASTLGTEAFFGQGTRLTVV.

This clonotype has ten or more counts. This chain uses TRBV3-1 with TRBJ2-1, with D hard to call. Germline CDR1 reads LGHDT; CDR2 reads YNNKEL (reference sequence). Trimming cost V 5 bases and J 5 bases, with 10 bases left between them. The CDR3 spans 13 residues. The CDR3 sequence: CASSALTDNEQFF. The CDR3 DNA is TGTGCCAGCAGCGCGCTGACGGACAATGAGCAGTTCTTC.

The table lists this clonotype with many counts. This chain uses TRBV19 with TRBJ1-1; no clear D gene. V shed 5 bases and J shed 1 base, with 8 bases lying between them. The CDR3 runs to 13 residues. Germline CDR1 reads LNHDA; CDR2 reads SQIVND (reference sequence). CDR3 sequence: CASSEQSNTEAFF. For the CDR3, the DNA is TGTGCCAGTAGTGAACAGTCGAACACTGAAGCTTTCTTT.